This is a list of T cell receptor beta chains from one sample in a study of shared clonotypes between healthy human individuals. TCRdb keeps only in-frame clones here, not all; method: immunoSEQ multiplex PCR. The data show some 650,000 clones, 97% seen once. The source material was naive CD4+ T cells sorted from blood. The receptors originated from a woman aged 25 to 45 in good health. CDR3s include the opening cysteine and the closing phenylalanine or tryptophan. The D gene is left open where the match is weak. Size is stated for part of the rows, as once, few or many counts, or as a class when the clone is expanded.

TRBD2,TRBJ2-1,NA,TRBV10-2,CASSEWTSVNEQFF,TGCGCCAGCAGTGAGTGGACTAGCGTCAATGAGCAGTTCTTC
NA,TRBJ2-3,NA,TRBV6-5,CATRKGGTDTQYF,TGTGCCACCAGGAAAGGGGGAACAGATACGCAGTATTTT
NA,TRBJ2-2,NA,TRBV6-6,CASSQGSPATGELFF,TGTGCCAGCAGTCAAGGTTCTCCGGCCACCGGGGAGCTGTTTTTT
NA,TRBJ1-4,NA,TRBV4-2,CASSQDVAPGQKLFF,TGTGCCAGCAGCCAAGATGTTGCCCCCGGTCAAAAACTGTTTTTT
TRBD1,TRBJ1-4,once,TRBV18,CASSLQGVGEKLFF,TGTGCCAGCTCGCTGCAGGGGGTTGGCGAAAAACTGTTTTTT
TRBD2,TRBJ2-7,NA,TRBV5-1,CASSLSGTIHEQYF,TGCGCCAGCAGCCTATCCGGGACTATCCACGAGCAGTACTTC
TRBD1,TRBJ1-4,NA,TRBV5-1,CASSLTGTGDEKLFF,TGCGCCAGCAGCCTGACCGGGACAGGGGACGAAAAACTGTTTTTT
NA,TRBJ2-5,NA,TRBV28,CASSHREQYF,TGTGCCAGCAGTCACAGGGAGCAGTACTTC
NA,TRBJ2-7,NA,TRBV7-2,CASSPQGHEQYF,TGTGCCAGCAGCCCCCAGGGCCACGAGCAGTACTTC
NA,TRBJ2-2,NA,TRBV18,CASSPQGIANTGELFF,TGTGCCAGCTCACCACAGGGAATAGCGAACACCGGGGAGCTGTTTTTT
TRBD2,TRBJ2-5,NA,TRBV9,CASSPGTSGSIGGETQYF,TGTGCCAGCAGTCCCGGGACTAGCGGGAGCATCGGGGGGGAGACCCAGTACTTC
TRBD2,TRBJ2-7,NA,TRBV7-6,CASSLVLAGSEQYF,TGTGCCAGCAGCTTAGTACTAGCGGGAAGCGAGCAGTACTTC
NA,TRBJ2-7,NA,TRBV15,CATSRGPATFYEQYF,TGTGCCACCAGCAGAGGGCCCGCGACCTTCTACGAGCAGTACTTC
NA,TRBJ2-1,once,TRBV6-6,CASSYGGLARNNEQFF,TGTGCCAGCAGTTACGGTGGCCTAGCGAGGAACAATGAGCAGTTCTTC
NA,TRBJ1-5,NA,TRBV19,CASRGAWVANQPQHF,TGTGCCAGTAGAGGGGCGTGGGTTGCCAATCAGCCCCAGCATTTT
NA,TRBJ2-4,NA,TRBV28,CASSLYGRQKNIQYF,TGTGCCAGCAGTTTATATGGGCGGCAGAAAAACATTCAGTACTTC
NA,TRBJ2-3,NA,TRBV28,CASSHYVGSRPDTQYF,TGTGCCAGCAGTCACTACGTGGGTAGCAGGCCAGATACGCAGTATTTT
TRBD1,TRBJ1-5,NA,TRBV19,CASSTDRGPAHRSQHF,TGTGCCAGTAGTACCGACAGGGGGCCGGCCCACCGGTCCCAGCATTTT
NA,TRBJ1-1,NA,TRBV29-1,CSAPSVTTEAFF,TGCAGCGCCCCGTCTGTGACCACTGAAGCTTTCTTT
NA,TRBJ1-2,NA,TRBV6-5,CASRPPGENYGYTF,TGTGCCAGCAGGCCTCCAGGAGAGAACTATGGCTACACCTTC
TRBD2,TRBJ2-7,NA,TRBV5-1,CARRTSGAYEQYF,TGCGCCAGAAGGACTAGCGGAGCCTACGAGCAGTACTTC
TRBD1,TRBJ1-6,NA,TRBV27,CASVLTPGGTSPLHF,TGTGCCAGCGTCCTAACCCCAGGGGGCACATCACCCCTCCACTTT
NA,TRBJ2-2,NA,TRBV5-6,CASSWDKGTGELFF,TGTGCCAGCAGCTGGGACAAGGGGACCGGGGAGCTGTTTTTT
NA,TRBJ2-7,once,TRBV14,CASSHNLYGEQYF,TGTGCCAGCAGCCATAATCTCTACGGGGAGCAGTACTTC
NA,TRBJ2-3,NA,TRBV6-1,CASSGLSRAGRGDTQYF,TGTGCCAGCAGTGGCCTTTCGAGGGCGGGACGGGGAGATACGCAGTATTTT
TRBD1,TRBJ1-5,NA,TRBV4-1,CASSPPGQNSNQPQHF,TGCGCCAGCAGCCCCCCGGGACAGAATAGCAATCAGCCCCAGCATTTT
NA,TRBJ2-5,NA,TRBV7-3,CASSLAGPSGETQYF,TGTGCCAGCAGCTTAGCGGGGCCGTCAGGAGAGACCCAGTACTTC
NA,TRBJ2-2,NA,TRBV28,CASSSGAGELFF,TGTGCCAGCAGTTCGGGGGCCGGGGAGCTGTTTTTT
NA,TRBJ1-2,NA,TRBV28,CASSLSLQGYNYGYTF,TGTGCCAGCAGTCTAAGCCTACAGGGATACAACTATGGCTACACCTTC
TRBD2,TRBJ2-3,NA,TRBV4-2,CASSPGGSRDTQYF,TGTGCCAGCAGTCCCGGCGGGAGCAGAGATACGCAGTATTTT
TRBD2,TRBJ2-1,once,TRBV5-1,CASSLTSGRPDEQFF,TGCGCCAGCAGCTTGACTAGCGGGAGGCCGGATGAGCAGTTCTTC
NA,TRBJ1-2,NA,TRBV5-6,CASNTFGAGPYGYTF,TGTGCCAGCAACACTTTCGGGGCAGGGCCCTATGGCTACACCTTC
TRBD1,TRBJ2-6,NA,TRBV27,CASSPGTGGFGANVLTF,TGTGCCAGCAGTCCGGGGACAGGGGGCTTTGGGGCCAACGTCCTGACTTTC
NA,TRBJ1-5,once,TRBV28,CASCEGASNQPQHF,TGTGCCAGTTGCGAAGGGGCGAGCAATCAGCCCCAGCATTTT
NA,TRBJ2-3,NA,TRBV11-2,CASSLVIDTQYF,TGTGCCAGCAGCTTAGTAATAGATACGCAGTATTTT
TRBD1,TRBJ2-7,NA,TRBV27,CASPPRDRDHEQYF,TGTGCCAGTCCTCCCCGGGACAGGGACCACGAGCAGTACTTC
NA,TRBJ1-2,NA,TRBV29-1,CSAGSNNYGYTF,TGCAGCGCAGGATCGAATAACTATGGCTACACCTTC
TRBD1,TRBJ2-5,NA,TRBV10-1,CASSDETGTGTQYF,TGCGCCAGCAGTGACGAGACAGGGACCGGGACCCAGTACTTC
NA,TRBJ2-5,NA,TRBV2,CASSVTGPGETQYF,TGTGCCAGCAGTGTTACGGGACCGGGAGAGACCCAGTACTTC
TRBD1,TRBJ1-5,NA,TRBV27,CASSPLRTGLSNQPQHF,TGTGCCAGCAGTCCCCTGCGGACAGGACTAAGCAATCAGCCCCAGCATTTT
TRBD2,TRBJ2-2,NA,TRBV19,CASSIERLAGTGELFF,TGTGCCAGTAGTATAGAACGACTAGCGGGCACCGGGGAGCTGTTTTTT
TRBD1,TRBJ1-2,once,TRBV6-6,CASSSISGTVFGYTF,TGTGCCAGCAGTTCAATTTCCGGGACAGTTTTTGGCTACACCTTC
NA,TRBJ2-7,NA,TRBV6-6,CASSYSAYEQYF,TGTGCCAGCAGTTACAGCGCCTACGAGCAGTACTTC
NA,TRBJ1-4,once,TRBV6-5,CASSYRGAGEKLFF,TGTGCCAGCAGTTACCGGGGGGCGGGTGAAAAACTGTTTTTT
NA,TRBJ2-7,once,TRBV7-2,CASSSEPRDSHEQYF,TGTGCCAGCAGCTCCGAACCCCGGGACTCCCACGAGCAGTACTTC
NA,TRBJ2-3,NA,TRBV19,CASRITDTQYF,TGTGCCAGTAGAATCACGGATACGCAGTATTTT
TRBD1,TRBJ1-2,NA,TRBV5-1,CASSGAGGEGGYTF,TGCGCCAGCAGCGGCGCAGGGGGCGAGGGGGGCTACACCTTC
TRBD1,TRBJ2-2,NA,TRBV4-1,CASSQEGQVAYGELFF,TGCGCCAGCAGCCAAGAGGGACAGGTTGCATACGGGGAGCTGTTTTTT
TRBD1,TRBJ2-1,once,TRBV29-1,CSVDSGQAINEQFF,TGCAGCGTCGACTCGGGACAGGCCATCAACGAGCAGTTCTTC
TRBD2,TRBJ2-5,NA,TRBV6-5,CASRRGTSGAETQYF,TGTGCCAGCAGACGAGGGACTAGCGGAGCGGAGACCCAGTACTTC
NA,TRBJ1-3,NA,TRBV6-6,CASRPDGGNTIYF,TGTGCCAGCAGACCGGACGGCGGAAACACCATATATTTT